Below are 32 T cell receptor beta chains sequenced from a single sample in a study of radiotherapy plus CTLA-4 blockade in lung cancer. Assay used: immunoSEQ multiplex PCR; TCRdb lists only in-frame clones, some missing. The data hold 75,000 to 80,000 clones, with around 90% observed a single time. The sequencing used peripheral blood, collected from a patient treated with radiotherapy plus ipilimumab. The receptor source for this set is a human donor with non-small cell lung cancer who had stable disease on radiotherapy plus ipilimumab.

V usage is TRBV28 and J usage is TRBJ1-5, with 12 bases lining up with TRBD1. Germline-derived CDR1 and CDR2 are MDHEN and SYDVKM. V lost 5 bases to trimming and J lost 6 bases; unmatched junction nucleotides: 11. This CDR3 region has 17 residues. CDR3: CASSSPGGQGASQPQHF. CDR3 bases: TGTGCCAGCAGTAGTCCCGGGGGACAGGGGGCTTCTCAGCCCCAGCATTTT.

The rearrangement joins TRBV5-1 to TRBJ1-6; 8 bases are shared with TRBD1. The CDR3 is 15 amino acids. J lost 10 bases, V lost 0 bases, and 6 bases had no gene match. Germline V lookup: CDR1 SGHRS, CDR2 YFSETQ. CDR3 nucleotide sequence: TGCGCCAGCAGCTTGGGTGGACAGGGAGACTCACCCCTCCACTTT. As protein: CASSLGGQGDSPLHF. Complete variable domain (other parts from reference TRBV5-1 and TRBJ1-6): KAGVTQTPRYLIKTRGQQVTLSCSPISGHRSVSWYQQTPGQGLQFLFEYFSETQRNKGNFPGRFSGRQFSNSRSEMNVSTLELGDSALYLCASSLGGQGDSPLHFGNGTRLTVT.

The rearrangement joins TRBV7-3 to TRBJ2-7; 13 nucleotides line up with TRBD2. V gave up 4 bases and J gave up 1 base; unmatched junction bases: 7. The CDR3 contains 17 residues. Germline-derived CDR1 and CDR2 are SGHTA and FQGTGA. The CDR3 sequence: CASSSRTSGGPSYEQYF. DNA of the CDR3: TGTGCCAGCAGCTCAAGGACTAGCGGGGGACCTTCCTACGAGCAGTACTTC.

V is TRBV29-1 and J is TRBJ2-7, with 7 bases aligning to TRBD2. CDR1 and CDR2 from the germline V gene are SQVTM and ANQGSEA. V shed 5 bases, J shed 5 bases, and the junction held 12 bases outside the gene matches. The CDR3 totals 14 residues. In DNA, the CDR3 is TGCAGCGTTTCTGTGGGAGGGGAGGGTAACGAGCAGTACTTC. Translated: CSVSVGGEGNEQYF.

The J gene is TRBJ1-1, the V gene TRBV11-2; unclear D gene. V shed 3 bases and J shed 10 bases, with 12 bases lying between them. Germline V CDR1 and CDR2: SGHAT, FQNNGV. The CDR3 length is 12 residues. CDR3 in DNA: TGTGCCAGCAGCTTGGACCAGTTGGGAGCTTTCTTT. Its protein is CASSLDQLGAFF. Filled out from reference TRBV11-2 and TRBJ1-1, the complete variable domain reads EAGVAQSPRYKIIEKRQSVAFWCNPISGHATLYWYQQILGQGPKLLIQFQNNGVVDDSQLPKDRFSAERLKGVDSTLKIQPAKLEDSAVYLCASSLDQLGAFFGQGTRLTVV.

The V call is TRBV5-8, the J call TRBJ2-3, with 8 bases lining up with TRBD1. The V segment lost 2 bases and the J segment 3 bases; nucleotides outside the gene matches: 5. CDR1 SGHTS and CDR2 YDEGEE come from the germline V gene. The CDR3 spans 15 residues. CDR3 nucleotides: TGTGCCAGCAGCTTAGCACAGGGGGTAACAGATACGCAGTATTTT. Translated: CASSLAQGVTDTQYF.

This clone has a handful of counts. The chain employs TRBV28 and TRBJ2-7; TRBD1 might be the D (5 bases). This CDR3 region has 11 residues. Germline V gives CDR1 MDHEN, CDR2 SYDVKM. Deletions cut 3 bases from V and 5 bases from J, with 5 bases between. CDR3 DNA sequence: TGTGCCAGCAGTTTCAGGGACGAGCAGTACTTC. It specifies CASSFRDEQYF.

The gene calls are TRBV28 and TRBJ2-3; no reliable D call. This CDR3 region has 12 residues. The germline V gene has CDR1 MDHEN and CDR2 SYDVKM. The germline V and J ends were trimmed by 1 base and 12 bases, with 11 bases remaining between them. The CDR3 spells CASSLYQLRQYF. CDR3 nucleotide sequence: TGTGCCAGCAGTTTATACCAACTCAGACAGTATTTT.

V and J are TRBV30 and TRBJ1-2; unclear D gene. CDR3 length: 14 amino acids. Between the trimmed V and J ends, which lost 0 bases and 0 bases, there was a span of 8 bases. In germline, CDR1 is GTSNPN, CDR2 SVGIG (reference sequence). CDR3 protein: CAWSVGRTNYGYTF. The CDR3 DNA is TGTGCCTGGAGTGTCGGCAGGACTAACTATGGCTACACCTTC.

This clone was recorded once. The V call is TRBV7-2, the J call TRBJ1-1, with unresolved D. Germline V gene lookup returns CDR1 SGHTA and CDR2 FQGNSA. Trimming cost V 7 bases and J 0 bases, with 9 bases left between them. The CDR3 has 13 amino acids. This CDR3 reads CASTYSLNTEAFF. CDR3 DNA: TGTGCCAGCACTTACAGCCTGAACACTGAAGCTTTCTTT.

The CDR3 sequence is CASSRTNEAFF. The CDR3 DNA reads as TGTGCCAGCAGTAGAACAAATGAAGCTTTCTTT. The genes are TRBV2 and TRBJ1-1, with D unresolved. V gave up 5 bases and J gave up 7 bases, with 8 bases separating them. The germline V gene encodes CDR1 SNHLY and CDR2 FYNNEI. This CDR3 comprises 11 residues.

The rearrangement uses TRBV28 and TRBJ1-4, with 9 bases that match TRBD1. Per the germline V gene, CDR1 is MDHEN and CDR2 is SYDVKM. Trimming at V came to 4 bases and at J to 8 bases, leaving 8 bases not matched to a gene. The CDR3 extends over 15 amino acids. This CDR3 is CASSSPTGGTEKLFF. The CDR3 DNA follows: TGTGCCAGCAGTTCCCCGACAGGGGGTACCGAAAAACTGTTTTTT.

This clone appeared once. V and J are TRBV5-5 and TRBJ2-7, with 7 bases fitting TRBD1. J gave up 2 bases and V 1 base, and 3 bases lay outside the gene matches. The germline V gene has CDR1 SGHKS and CDR2 YYEKEE (reference sequence). The CDR3 covers 14 residues. The DNA of the CDR3 is TGTGCCAGCAGCTTGAGGGACAGTCCCTACGAGCAGTACTTC. Its protein is CASSLRDSPYEQYF.

The gene calls are TRBV7-2 and TRBJ2-3; D unresolved. V lost 5 bases and J lost 2, with 8 bases in between. Germline V gene data show CDR1 as SGHTA and CDR2 as FQGNSA. The CDR3 has 13 residues. The CDR3 region is CASSPGATDTQYF. DNA of the CDR3: TGTGCCAGCAGCCCCGGCGCCACAGATACGCAGTATTTT.

J is TRBJ1-5 and V is TRBV19; a possible D gene is TRBD1 (5 bases). The CDR3 has 14 amino acids. Trimming stripped 1 base from V and 6 bases from J, with 10 bases between. Germline CDR1 is LNHDA and CDR2 is SQIVND (reference sequence). Here the CDR3 reads CASSIGGGAQPQHF. The CDR3 DNA follows: TGTGCCAGTAGTATAGGGGGGGGAGCTCAGCCCCAGCATTTT.

The chain links TRBV5-5 to TRBJ1-5, with 10 bases lining up with TRBD1. V trimming: 4 bases; J trimming: 8 bases; junction bases outside the gene matches: 3. The CDR3 extends over 13 amino acids. Germline V CDR1 and CDR2: SGHKS, YYEKEE (reference sequence). The CDR3 bases are TGTGCCAGCAGCAACGGACAGGGGGAGCCCCAGCATTTT. It translates to CASSNGQGEPQHF.

The gene calls are TRBV4-2 and TRBJ2-7; no definite D call. Germline V CDR1 and CDR2: LGHNA, YNFKEQ. V shed 0 bases and J shed 2 bases, with 11 bases lying between them. The CDR3 covers 15 residues. In nucleotides, the CDR3 is TGTGCCAGCAGCCAAGACAAGGGTGGGACCTACGAGCAGTACTTC. The encoded protein is CASSQDKGGTYEQYF.

The chain is built from TRBV7-8 and TRBJ2-7; D might be TRBD1 or TRBD2, each matching 5 bases. Germline values: CDR1 SGHVS, CDR2 FQNEAQ. This CDR3 region has 13 residues. V shed 3 bases and J shed 5 bases, with 11 bases lying between them. The CDR3 DNA reads as TGTGCCAGCAGCTTGATAAGGGGAGACGAGCAGTACTTC. This sequence encodes CASSLIRGDEQYF.

The genes are TRBV30 and TRBJ1-2; 8 nucleotides align to TRBD1. This CDR3 has 14 amino acids. Germline CDR1 is GTSNPN and CDR2 is SVGIG (reference sequence). J gave up 8 bases and V 2 bases, and 10 bases lay outside the gene matches. The CDR3 here is CAWSKDRVFGGYTF. For the CDR3, the DNA is TGTGCCTGGAGTAAGGACAGGGTTTTTGGAGGCTACACCTTC.

CDR3 in DNA: TGTGCCAGCAGCTTACCGGGACAGGGTTACACCGGGGAGCTGTTTTTT. Translating gives CASSLPGQGYTGELFF. The chain has TRBV7-6 and TRBJ2-2, with TRBD1 matching 9 bases. Germline CDR1 and CDR2: SGHVS and FNYEAQ. Trimming removed 2 bases from V and 3 bases from J; junction bases left unmatched: 4. The CDR3 sequence is 16 residues long.

The J gene is TRBJ1-1, the V gene TRBV7-3, with 7 bases aligning to TRBD1. The J segment lost 2 bases and the V segment lost 3 bases, leaving 6 bases of the junction unmatched. Germline CDR1 reads SGHTA; CDR2 reads FQGTGA. There are 15 residues in the CDR3. The CDR3 bases are TGTGCCAGCAGCTTGACAGGGCTAGTAAACACTGAAGCTTTCTTT. This translates into CASSLTGLVNTEAFF. Based on the CDR3 plus reference TRBV7-3 and TRBJ1-1, the full variable domain is GAGVSQTPSNKVTEKGKYVELRCDPISGHTALYWYRQSLGQGPEFLIYFQGTGAADDSGLPNDRFFAVRPEGSVSTLKIQRTERGDSAVYLCASSLTGLVNTEAFFGQGTRLTVV.

For the CDR3, the DNA is TGTGCCAGCGGCCGATCGGACAGGGGGCGCGGCCACGAGCAGTACTTC. Its protein product is CASGRSDRGRGHEQYF. The chain recombines TRBV27 with TRBJ2-7; TRBD1 matches 11 bases. CDR3 size: 16 residues. The ends lost 8 bases at V and 5 bases at J; junction bases unmatched: 14. CDR1 and CDR2 from the germline V gene are MNHEY and SMNVEV (reference sequence).

This clone showed up just a few times. The CDR3 reads CASSKWTGAVAEAFF. CDR3 bases: TGTGCCAGTAGTAAGTGGACAGGGGCGGTAGCTGAAGCTTTCTTT. The chain couples TRBV19 to TRBJ1-1; 9 bases match TRBD1. This CDR3 region has 15 residues. With 4 bases clipped from V and 6 bases from J, the junction kept 9 bases outside the gene matches. Germline V gives CDR1 LNHDA, CDR2 SQIVND (reference sequence).

The rearrangement links TRBV2 to TRBJ2-4, with D maybe TRBD2 (6 bases). Trimming removed 7 bases at V and 0 bases at J, with 25 bases between. The germline V gene encodes CDR1 SNHLY and CDR2 FYNNEI. The CDR3 loop spans 19 amino acids. The CDR3 region is CASTEGRNPKNLAKNIQYF. For the CDR3, the DNA is TGTGCCAGCACTGAGGGGAGGAACCCGAAAAACTTAGCCAAAAACATTCAGTACTTC.

Worth noting for this clone: Other DNA sequences within the sample encode an identical CDR3. J is TRBJ2-5 and V is TRBV30, with D perhaps matching TRBD2 (5 bases). Germline V gives CDR1 GTSNPN, CDR2 SVGIG (reference sequence). V lost 0 bases and J lost 5, with 10 bases in between. This CDR3 spans 13 amino acids. The DNA of the CDR3 is TGTGCCTGGAGTGTAAGGGAGAGGGAGACCCAGTACTTC. The encoded protein is CAWSVRERETQYF.

The chain has TRBV5-5 and TRBJ2-7; D is ambiguous. Germline V gene lookup returns CDR1 SGHKS and CDR2 YYEKEE (reference sequence). The CDR3 has 15 amino acids. Trimming shortened V by 0 bases and J by 0 bases, and 10 bases separated the two germline ends. CDR3 amino acids: CASSLVEFPSYEQYF. The CDR3 DNA follows: TGTGCCAGCAGCTTGGTGGAGTTCCCCTCCTACGAGCAGTACTTC.

This chain uses TRBV15 with TRBJ1-5; D unresolved. Germline V gene lookup returns CDR1 LNHNV and CDR2 YYDKDF (reference sequence). CDR3 length: 12 residues. V dropped 3 bases and J dropped 6 bases, with 6 bases sitting between them. Here the CDR3 DNA reads TGTGCCACCAGCAGGGATAGTCAGCCCCAGCATTTT. Its protein product is CATSRDSQPQHF.

The chain links TRBV5-4 to TRBJ1-2; the D gene is possibly TRBD1 (5 bases). CDR1 SGHNT and CDR2 YYREEE come from the germline V gene (reference sequence). The CDR3 spans 13 residues. The ends were cut back, 5 bases at V and 8 bases at J, with 16 bases in the middle. Here the CDR3 reads CASSDQGRAGYTF. CDR3 nucleotide sequence: TGTGCCAGCAGTGATCAGGGAAGGGCCGGCTACACCTTC.

This clone occurred once. The chain employs TRBV19 and TRBJ2-1; D unresolved. CDR3 length equals 12 residues. The V end lost 4 bases, the J end lost 4 bases, and 5 bases lay between the germline ends. The germline V gene encodes CDR1 LNHDA and CDR2 SQIVND (reference sequence). The CDR3 bases are TGTGCCAGTAGTAGGCCGTACAATGAGCAGTTCTTC. It encodes CASSRPYNEQFF.

The chain couples TRBV27 to TRBJ1-1; no reliable D call. CDR1 is MNHEY, CDR2 SMNVEV, per germline (reference sequence). The V gene lost 5 bases and the J gene lost 0 bases, with 13 bases spanning the gap. This CDR3 comprises 15 residues. The CDR3 DNA is TGTGCCAGCAGTCCGCAGCGGGGTATGAACACTGAAGCTTTCTTT. This translates into CASSPQRGMNTEAFF.

The rearrangement uses TRBV5-4 and TRBJ2-1; 14 bases match TRBD2. Trimming removed 5 bases from V and 8 bases from J; junction bases left unmatched: 3. CDR3 length equals 14 residues. The germline V gene has CDR1 SGHNT and CDR2 YYREEE (reference sequence). Written as DNA, the CDR3 is TGTGCCAGCAGGGGGACTAGCGGGAGCCATGAGCAGTTCTTC. It codes for CASRGTSGSHEQFF.

The V call is TRBV5-6, the J call TRBJ2-6; TRBD2 is a possible D gene (5 bases). V was clipped by 4 bases and J by 2 bases, with 13 bases between them. The CDR3 spans 16 residues. CDR1 is SGHDT, CDR2 YYEEEE, per germline. The CDR3 protein is CASSDPAGTGANVLTF. CDR3 in DNA: TGTGCCAGCAGCGACCCCGCGGGTACTGGGGCCAACGTCCTGACTTTC.